These T cell receptor beta chains were read from a single sample in a study of blood T cells in healthy people across ages. MiXCR, applied by TCRdb to the 5' RACE reads, yields one record per CDR3 protein. The top ten clones hold 6.5% to 8.5% of a sample with about 1.4 million distinct CDR3 sequences, 45% to 70% of them seen once. The sequenced material came from blood. Receptors originate from a man younger than 35 in good health. The CDR3 runs from the conserved cysteine through the conserved F or W. A D gene is named only where the DNA matches it firmly. Part of the rows lack a size; the others show once, few, many or a class for expanded clones.

-	TRBV4-1	-	TRBJ1-1	CASSQLPGLNTETFF	TGCGCCAGCAGCCAACTTCCAGGGCTGAACACTGAAACTTTCTTT
-	TRBV20-1	few	TRBJ1-5	CSARGGPPLGSNQPQHF	TGCAGTGCTAGAGGGGGGCCGCCCTTGGGCAGCAATCAGCCCCAGCATTTT
TRBD2	TRBV7-2	-	TRBJ2-3	CASNLVPSSGRVSDTQYF	TGTGCCAGCAACTTAGTCCCCTCTAGCGGGAGGGTATCAGATACGCAGTATTTT
-	TRBV4-2	-	TRBJ1-1	CASSQEWGAVHTEAFF	TGTGCCAGCAGCCAAGAGTGGGGGGCGGTCCACACTGAAGCTTTCTTT
TRBD2	TRBV9	few	TRBJ2-3	CASSVYATSGPWGDTQYF	TGTGCCAGCAGCGTATACGCGACTAGCGGCCCCTGGGGAGATACGCAGTATTTT
-	TRBV29-1	-	TRBJ2-6	CSVRLPTVANVLTF	TGCAGCGTCCGCCTTCCGACTGTGGCCAACGTCCTGACTTTC
TRBD2	TRBV7-2	once	TRBJ2-3	CASSWGLALDTQYF	TGTGCCAGCAGCTGGGGACTAGCGCTAGATACGCAGTATTTT
-	TRBV3-1	few	TRBJ1-2	CASSQDFYGYTF	TGTGCCAGCAGCCAAGATTTTTATGGCTACACCTTC
-	TRBV10-3	-	TRBJ2-5	CAISESPGGRGQTQYF	TGTGCCATCAGTGAGTCTCCCGGGGGTAGGGGGCAGACCCAGTACTTC
-	TRBV27	few	TRBJ2-7	CASSLSSSVGNEQYF	TGTGCCAGCAGTTTATCGTCTAGCGTGGGCAACGAGCAGTACTTC
TRBD2	TRBV6-5	-	TRBJ2-7	CASSPLGGVPSEQYF	TGTGCCAGCAGTCCGCTCGGGGGGGTCCCTTCCGAGCAGTACTTC
-	TRBV14	-	TRBJ2-7	CASSQDQGPFYEQYF	TGTGCCAGCAGCCAAGATCAGGGGCCCTTCTACGAGCAGTACTTC
TRBD1	TRBV20-1	-	TRBJ2-3	CSATHDRASTDSTDTQYF	TGCAGTGCCACCCACGACAGGGCCTCAACAGATAGCACAGATACGCAGTATTTT
TRBD2	TRBV27	-	TRBJ2-1	CASSLAGAVNEQFF	TGTGCCAGCAGCCTAGCGGGAGCGGTGAATGAGCAGTTCTTC
TRBD2	TRBV6-6	-	TRBJ2-3	CASSRGVGIRSDTQYF	TGTGCCAGCAGTCGGGGGGTAGGAATAAGATCGGATACGCAGTATTTT
-	TRBV27	-	TRBJ2-4	CASSLSINTKNIQYF	TGTGCCAGCAGTTTATCGATTAATACCAAAAACATTCAGTACTTC
-	TRBV4-3	-	TRBJ1-2	CASSPTGGSPDGYTF	TGCGCCAGCAGCCCGACTGGGGGATCGCCTGATGGCTACACCTTC
-	TRBV10-1	-	TRBJ1-4	CAHGGRSNEKLFF	TGCGCCCACGGGGGCAGATCTAATGAAAAACTGTTTTTT
-	TRBV6-6	-	TRBJ1-5	CASDMGSQPQHF	TGTGCCAGCGACATGGGGTCTCAGCCCCAGCATTTT
-	TRBV6-1	-	TRBJ1-2	CASSSLWGVGYGYTF	TGTGCCAGCAGTTCTTTGTGGGGTGTGGGCTATGGCTACACTTTC
-	TRBV4-1	few	TRBJ1-2	CASSQEVFGGYTF	TGCGCCAGCAGCCAGGAAGTTTTCGGTGGCTACACCTTC
-	TRBV29-1	few	TRBJ2-7	CSVSPSVEGYEQYF	TGCAGCGTTTCCCCCTCAGTCGAGGGCTACGAGCAGTACTTC
TRBD2	TRBV29-1	-	TRBJ2-3	CSVNGLDTDTQYF	TGCAGCGTTAACGGACTAGATACAGATACGCAGTATTTT
TRBD2	TRBV14	-	TRBJ2-1	CASSMGGLAVGHEQFF	TGTGCCAGCAGCATGGGAGGGCTAGCGGTCGGGCATGAGCAGTTCTTC
-	TRBV6-5	-	TRBJ1-6	CAIKQDGVHSPLHF	TGTGCCATCAAACAGGACGGCGTGCATTCACCCCTCCACTTT
-	TRBV4-2	few	TRBJ2-6	CASSQDLEGRTSGANVLTF	TGTGCCAGCAGCCAAGATCTAGAGGGGAGGACTTCTGGGGCCAACGTCCTGACTTTC
TRBD2	TRBV4-2	-	TRBJ2-3	CASSQLAESTDTQYF	TGTGCCAGCAGCCAGCTAGCGGAGAGCACAGATACGCAGTATTTT
-	TRBV29-1	-	TRBJ2-2	CSVDLFQNTGELFF	TGCAGCGTTGATCTGTTCCAGAACACCGGGGAGCTGTTTTTT
-	TRBV25-1	-	TRBJ2-4	CASTPGAKNIQYF	TGTGCCAGCACCCCGGGAGCCAAAAACATTCAGTACTTC
TRBD1	TRBV6-2/TRBV6-3	-	TRBJ1-4	CASSYPQGRSLKLFF	TGTGCCAGCAGTTACCCACAGGGGCGCTCGTTAAAACTGTTTTTT
-	TRBV4-3	few	TRBJ1-6	CASSRGVPTLNYNSPLHF	TGCGCCAGCAGCCGAGGAGTCCCGACCCTCAACTATAATTCACCCCTCCACTTT
TRBD2	TRBV11-1	-	TRBJ2-1	CASTSGLYNEQFF	TGTGCCAGCACTAGCGGATTATACAATGAGCAGTTCTTC
TRBD2	TRBV28	-	TRBJ2-7	CASEAGGLSYEQYF	TGTGCCAGCGAAGCGGGAGGCCTCTCCTACGAGCAGTACTTC
TRBD1	TRBV6-5	-	TRBJ1-2	CATLPNSGQGGYGYTF	TGTGCCACACTACCGAACTCGGGACAGGGAGGATATGGCTACACCTTC
-	TRBV27	-	TRBJ1-2	CASSPIHRTTNYGYTF	TGTGCCAGCAGCCCAATCCACAGGACCACTAACTATGGCTACACCTTC
-	TRBV20-1	-	TRBJ2-1	CSARDRDPKGPYNEQFF	TGCAGTGCTAGGGACCGGGACCCCAAAGGCCCCTACAATGAGCAGTTCTTC
TRBD1	TRBV29-1	-	TRBJ2-7	CSTRTGVGEQYF	TGCAGCACTCGGACAGGGGTAGGCGAGCAGTACTTC